This T cell receptor (beta chain) was found in a study of beta chain features in type 1 diabetes. Between the trimmed V and J ends, which lost 0 bases and 3 bases, there was a span of 10 bases. Germline-derived CDR1 and CDR2 are SGHRS and YFSETQ. The CDR3 length is 15 residues. Study observations and caveats: PCR might preferentially amplify shorter templates, equally in patients and controls. VDJ junctions sequenced from type 1 diabetes patients showed fewer insertions and more deletions. The study found that naive, central memory and Treg TCRB repertoires appeared more similar in patients than in healthy donors.

Comments on this clone: Its antigen remains unidentified.

Expressed TCRB transcripts were sequenced because the isolated RNA had all been reverse transcribed beforehand. The data were produced by immunoSEQ multiplex PCR, yet TCRdb's version contains in-frame clones alone and is incomplete. This table has about 350,000 clones, about 20% appearing once. Material: naive CD4+ T cells from blood. The chain carries TRBV5-1 and TRBJ1-3; possible D gene TRBD1, 5 bases. This TCR was recovered from a woman under 30 in good health. The CDR3 here is CASSLAPGYGNTIYF. Written as DNA, the CDR3 is TGCGCCAGCAGCTTGGCTCCAGGGTATGGAAACACCATATATTTT. The variable domain in full, completed from reference TRBV5-1 and TRBJ1-3, reads KAGVTQTPRYLIKTRGQQVTLSCSPISGHRSVSWYQQTPGQGLQFLFEYFSETQRNKGNFPGRFSGRQFSNSRSEMNVSTLELGDSALYLCASSLAPGYGNTIYFGEGSWLTVV.